Each of the 30 T cell receptor beta chains below was sequenced from the same sample in a study of T cells in Graves' hyperthyroidism and ophthalmopathy. Amplified TCR beta CDR3 regions came from RNA transcripts. HTBI primers were the set used in a first-round RT-PCR of the TCR CDR3. TCRdb independently ran MiXCR on the multiplex PCR reads; one entry per CDR3 protein. The sample records 600,000 to 850,000 distinct CDR3 sequences, roughly a sixth being singletons. The sequencing sample was made of blood. Receptor source: a woman aged 50 to 60 with Graves' hyperthyroidism that later progressed to Graves' ophthalmopathy.

This clonotype came up a few times. The chain combines TRBV14 with TRBJ2-1; weak D call: TRBD2 (5 bases). The CDR3 has 17 amino acids. The V end lost 0 bases, the J end lost 3 bases, and 15 bases lay between the germline ends. CDR1 is SGHDN and CDR2 is FVKESK in the germline V gene. CDR3: CASSQERAGSVYNEQFF. The DNA for the CDR3 is TGTGCCAGCAGCCAAGAGAGGGCGGGTTCTGTCTACAATGAGCAGTTCTTC.

This clonotype was detected many times. V is TRBV5-1 and J is TRBJ1-5; 10 bases agree with TRBD1. Germline CDR1 is SGHRS and CDR2 is YFSETQ. V lost 5 bases to trimming and J lost 5 bases; unmatched junction nucleotides: 4. The CDR3 has 14 residues. CDR3 sequence: CASRAGTGDQPQHF. Written as DNA, the CDR3 is TGCGCCAGCAGAGCCGGGACAGGGGATCAGCCCCAGCATTTT. Looking up the rest from reference TRBV5-1 and TRBJ1-5 gives the full variable domain: KAGVTQTPRYLIKTRGQQVTLSCSPISGHRSVSWYQQTPGQGLQFLFEYFSETQRNKGNFPGRFSGRQFSNSRSEMNVSTLELGDSALYLCASRAGTGDQPQHFGDGTRLSIL.

The J gene is TRBJ1-1, the V gene TRBV6-2 or TRBV6-3; possibly TRBD1 for D (5 bases). CDR1 MNHEY and CDR2 SVGEGT come from the germline V gene. The V gene lost 8 bases and the J gene lost 5 bases, with 12 bases spanning the gap. The CDR3 is 12 amino acids. This CDR3 reads CASEGVATEAFF. The CDR3, as DNA: TGTGCCAGCGAAGGGGTAGCAACTGAAGCTTTCTTT.

There are many counts of this clonotype. V usage is TRBV20-1 and J usage is TRBJ1-1; D is unclear. CDR3 length: 14 amino acids. With 0 bases removed from V and 1 base from J, the gap between germline ends came to 9 bases. Germline CDR1 reads DFQATT; CDR2 reads SNEGSKA (reference sequence). The CDR3 region has the DNA TGCAGTGCTAGAGATGGGGAGAGGAACACTGAAGCTTTCTTT. Translated: CSARDGERNTEAFF.

In this sample, this clonotype turned up many times. CDR3 residues: CASSPRSSGGPQHF. Here the CDR3 DNA reads TGTGCCAGCTCCCCGCGATCCTCCGGGGGGCCCCAGCATTTT. V gene TRBV18 combines with J gene TRBJ1-5; maybe TRBD1 (5 bases). Germline V gives CDR1 KGHSH, CDR2 LQKENI. CDR3 length equals 14 residues. V gave up 6 bases and J gave up 9 bases, with 18 bases separating them.

This clonotype occurred many times. The chain has TRBV5-1 and TRBJ1-1; the D gene is possibly TRBD1 (5 bases). CDR3 size: 15 residues. V was trimmed by 0 bases and J by 1 base, leaving 10 bases between them. Looked up from germline, CDR1 is SGHRS and CDR2 is YFSETQ. The CDR3 DNA reads as TGCGCCAGCAGCTTGGCCCCCGGGGCGAACACTGAAGCTTTCTTT. It encodes CASSLAPGANTEAFF. Using reference TRBV5-1 and TRBJ1-1 for the parts outside the CDR3, the full variable domain is KAGVTQTPRYLIKTRGQQVTLSCSPISGHRSVSWYQQTPGQGLQFLFEYFSETQRNKGNFPGRFSGRQFSNSRSEMNVSTLELGDSALYLCASSLAPGANTEAFFGQGTRLTVV.

Only a few counts were recorded for this clonotype. The CDR3: CSARDGTGMYEQYF. As DNA, the CDR3 is TGCAGTGCTAGAGATGGGACAGGGATGTACGAGCAGTACTTC. This chain connects TRBV20-1 to TRBJ2-7; 9 nucleotides match TRBD1. Germline values: CDR1 DFQATT, CDR2 SNEGSKA (reference sequence). This CDR3 is 14 amino acids long. With V trimmed by 0 bases and J by 4 bases, 4 bases remained unmatched.

In its sample, this clonotype was seen many times. The J gene is TRBJ2-1, the V gene TRBV11-3, with 7 bases aligning to TRBD1. Unmatched junction bases numbered 21, after V lost 4 bases and J lost 6 bases. CDR1 is SGHNT and CDR2 is YENEEA in the germline V gene. The CDR3 extends over 19 amino acids. The CDR3 spells CASSSPKTGSPEKVNEQFF. In DNA form, the CDR3 reads TGTGCCAGCAGCTCACCTAAGACAGGGTCCCCGGAGAAAGTCAATGAGCAGTTCTTC.

This clonotype was counted ten times or more. The chain uses TRBV3-1 and TRBJ2-5; the D is unclear. This CDR3 comprises 14 residues. Germline lookup yields CDR1 LGHDT and CDR2 YNNKEL (reference sequence). Trimming removed 0 bases at V and 1 base at J, with 6 bases between. The CDR3 loop is CASSQDWSQETQYF. The CDR3 nucleotides read TGTGCCAGCAGCCAAGATTGGAGCCAAGAGACCCAGTACTTC.

This clonotype has a count of ten or more. The genes are TRBV11-2 and TRBJ2-3; D unclear. V lost 0 bases and J 1 base, leaving 11 bases between the germline ends. The CDR3 loop spans 16 amino acids. Germline V gene lookup returns CDR1 SGHAT and CDR2 FQNNGV. DNA of the CDR3: TGTGCCAGCAGCTTAGATCCTGACGCACGCACAGATACGCAGTATTTT. Translating gives CASSLDPDARTDTQYF.

This clonotype was found many times. The chain is built from TRBV27 and TRBJ1-2; D not certain. V was shortened by 1 base and J by 3 bases, with 12 bases between the two germline ends. CDR3 length: 15 amino acids. CDR1 and CDR2 from the germline V gene are MNHEY and SMNVEV (reference sequence). CDR3 DNA sequence: TGTGCCAGCAGTTTATTGGGAGGGAAGGACTATGGCTACACCTTC. This codes for CASSLLGGKDYGYTF.

V usage is TRBV3-1 and J usage is TRBJ2-1, with 12 positions matching TRBD2. The CDR3 runs to 19 residues. Unmatched junction bases numbered 10, after V lost 4 bases and J lost 0 bases. The germline gives CDR1 LGHDT, CDR2 YNNKEL (reference sequence). The CDR3 reads CASSLLTSGGASSYNEQFF. The CDR3 coding sequence is TGTGCCAGCAGCCTTCTGACTAGCGGGGGCGCAAGCTCCTACAATGAGCAGTTCTTC.

The chain couples TRBV19 to TRBJ1-4; D is perhaps TRBD1 (6 bases). V dropped 3 bases and J dropped 5 bases, with 10 bases sitting between them. This CDR3 contains 14 residues. Germline V lookup: CDR1 LNHDA, CDR2 SQIVND (reference sequence). The CDR3 DNA reads as TGTGCCAGTAGTATCAGACAGGACAATGAAAAACTGTTTTTT. Translation gives CASSIRQDNEKLFF.

This clonotype was observed many times. This chain connects TRBV11-2 to TRBJ1-1, with TRBD1 as a possible D gene (5 bases). The CDR3 has 15 amino acids. Germline CDR1 is SGHAT and CDR2 is FQNNGV. Trimming removed 1 base at V and 1 base at J, with 10 bases between. The CDR3 DNA follows: TGTGCCAGCAGCTTAGGTCGGACACCGAACACTGAAGCTTTCTTT. Translated, it gives CASSLGRTPNTEAFF. The entire variable domain, with the rest obtained from reference TRBV11-2 and TRBJ1-1, is as follows: EAGVAQSPRYKIIEKRQSVAFWCNPISGHATLYWYQQILGQGPKLLIQFQNNGVVDDSQLPKDRFSAERLKGVDSTLKIQPAKLEDSAVYLCASSLGRTPNTEAFFGQGTRLTVV.

Concerning this clonotype itself: The junction differs from germline at one of its ends, possibly a read error. In nucleotides, the CDR3 is TGTGCTAGCAGCTTAGTCTCCGGGGGAAAGAACACTGAAGCTTTCTTT. Residues: CASSLVSGGKNTEAFF. The chain couples TRBV7-7 to TRBJ1-1; maybe TRBD1 (5 bases). CDR1 SSHAT and CDR2 FNYEAQ come from the germline V gene (reference sequence). This CDR3 is built from 16 residues.

This clonotype was seen ten or more times. The chain couples TRBV5-6 to TRBJ1-5; a weak D match, TRBD1 (6 bases). Trimming took 1 base from V and 2 from J, leaving 10 bases between them. Germline V gene lookup returns CDR1 SGHDT and CDR2 YYEEEE. The CDR3 consists of 15 residues. CDR3 sequence (DNA): TGTGCCAGCAGCTTGCAGGGGCTCGGCAATCAGCCCCAGCATTTT. Translated: CASSLQGLGNQPQHF.

This clonotype turned up a few times. This rearrangement joins TRBV30 to TRBJ1-6; D is ambiguous. Germline values: CDR1 GTSNPN, CDR2 SVGIG (reference sequence). The V end was cut by 0 bases, the J end by 8 bases, with 11 bases between. This CDR3 has 14 amino acids. The DNA for the CDR3 is TGTGCCTGGAGTGTACGATTCGGGGATTCACCCCTCCACTTT. Translated: CAWSVRFGDSPLHF. Supplemented by reference TRBV30 and TRBJ1-6, the full variable domain reads SQTIHQWPATLVQPVGSPLSLECTVEGTSNPNLYWYRQAAGRGLQLLFYSVGIGQISSEVPQNLSASRPQDRQFILSSKKLLLSDSGFYLCAWSVRFGDSPLHFGNGTRLTVT.

This clonotype has more than one count but fewer than ten. The gene calls are TRBV5-4 and TRBJ2-1, with 9 bases fitting TRBD1. The V gene's germline CDR1 is SGHNT and CDR2 YYREEE (reference sequence). Trimming cost V 4 bases and J 6 bases; bases outside gene matches: 11. This CDR3 has 16 residues. The CDR3 here is CASSHPGTGSFNEQFF. CDR3 DNA sequence: TGTGCCAGCAGCCACCCCGGGACAGGGTCGTTCAATGAGCAGTTCTTC. The full variable domain, completed using reference TRBV5-4 and TRBJ2-1, is ETGVTQSPTHLIKTRGQQVTLRCSSQSGHNTVSWYQQALGQGPQFIFQYYREEENGRGNFPPRFSGLQFPNYSSELNVNALELDDSALYLCASSHPGTGSFNEQFFGPGTRLTVL.

This clonotype was recorded many times. The rearrangement uses TRBV11-2 and TRBJ1-2, with 10 bases identical to TRBD1. The CDR3 length is 15 residues. J lost 4 bases, V lost 5 bases, and 7 bases had no gene match. Germline V CDR1 and CDR2: SGHAT, FQNNGV. The CDR3 region is CASSQGQGSSYGYTF. CDR3 in DNA: TGTGCCAGCAGCCAGGGACAGGGGTCTAGCTATGGCTACACCTTC. Using reference TRBV11-2 and TRBJ1-2 for the parts outside the CDR3, the full variable domain is EAGVAQSPRYKIIEKRQSVAFWCNPISGHATLYWYQQILGQGPKLLIQFQNNGVVDDSQLPKDRFSAERLKGVDSTLKIQPAKLEDSAVYLCASSQGQGSSYGYTFGSGTRLTVV.

This clonotype was observed many times. The chain employs TRBV13 and TRBJ1-1; no clear D. Germline CDR1 and CDR2: PRHDT and FYEKMQ (reference sequence). Trimming removed 4 bases at V and 2 bases at J, with 14 bases between. The CDR3 spans 15 residues. CDR3 in amino acids: CASSSAVVGNTEAFF. For the CDR3, the DNA is TGTGCCAGCAGCTCCGCTGTAGTGGGTAACACTGAAGCTTTCTTT.

This clonotype was found many times. This rearrangement joins TRBV11-2 to TRBJ2-3; D is ambiguous. V dropped 1 base and J dropped 1 base, with 12 bases sitting between them. This CDR3 is built from 16 residues. Germline assignment: CDR1 SGHAT and CDR2 FQNNGV. CDR3 protein: CASSLGIRGGTDTQYF. In DNA, the CDR3 is TGTGCCAGCAGCTTAGGGATCAGAGGAGGCACAGATACGCAGTATTTT.

There are a few counts of this clonotype. The chain links TRBV2 to TRBJ2-3, with 8 bases matching TRBD1. CDR1 is SNHLY, CDR2 FYNNEI, per germline. The CDR3 sequence is 16 residues long. The V and J ends lost 5 bases and 1 base, in that order; junction bases with no gene match: 8. CDR3 in amino acids: CASSPQGQVGTDTQYF. As DNA, the CDR3 is TGTGCCAGCAGTCCCCAGGGACAGGTTGGCACAGATACGCAGTATTTT.

This clonotype showed up just a few times. This sequence joins TRBV6-1 and TRBJ1-1; TRBD1 is a possible D gene (5 bases). The V end lost 7 bases, the J end lost 2 bases, and 20 bases lay between the germline ends. Germline assignment: CDR1 MNHNS and CDR2 SASEGT. The CDR3 runs 16 residues. CDR3 in amino acids: CASNKWAGGTNTEAFF. The DNA of the CDR3 is TGTGCCAGCAATAAATGGGCGGGGGGTACAAACACTGAAGCTTTCTTT.

The chain couples TRBV5-4 to TRBJ2-3; tentative D call: TRBD2 (7 bases). Germline CDR1 SGHNT, CDR2 YYREEE (reference sequence). Trimming shortened V by 4 bases and J by 2 bases, and 17 bases separated the two germline ends. The CDR3 sequence is 16 residues long. CDR3 DNA: TGTGCCAGCAGCCCGCGAGGGGGGGCGATCACAGATACGCAGTATTTT. Protein: CASSPRGGAITDTQYF. The variable domain in full, completed from reference TRBV5-4 and TRBJ2-3, reads ETGVTQSPTHLIKTRGQQVTLRCSSQSGHNTVSWYQQALGQGPQFIFQYYREEENGRGNFPPRFSGLQFPNYSSELNVNALELDDSALYLCASSPRGGAITDTQYFGPGTRLTVL.

There are many counts of this clonotype. The gene calls are TRBV20-1 and TRBJ1-2, with 7 bases aligning to TRBD1. Germline CDR1 DFQATT, CDR2 SNEGSKA (reference sequence). The junction had 4 bases not matched to a gene; V was cut back by 3 bases and J by 6 bases. This CDR3 is built from 12 residues. The CDR3 here is CSARTGQDGYTF. The DNA of the CDR3 is TGCAGTGCTAGGACAGGGCAGGATGGCTACACCTTC.

This clonotype was picked up a small number of times. The chain recombines TRBV30 with TRBJ2-1; tentatively, D is TRBD2 (6 bases). The CDR3 has 14 amino acids. The germline V gene has CDR1 GTSNPN and CDR2 SVGIG (reference sequence). The V gene lost 1 base and the J gene lost 2 bases, with 9 bases spanning the gap. As DNA, the CDR3 is TGTGCCTGGAGTGCACTAGCTACCTACAATGAGCAGTTCTTC. It specifies CAWSALATYNEQFF.

The rearrangement links TRBV12-3 or TRBV12-4 to TRBJ1-2; D ambiguous. The CDR3 is 13 amino acids. The V and J ends lost 3 bases and 1 base respectively, with 6 bases between them. In nucleotides, the CDR3 is TGTGCCAGCAGTTTGCTGATTAACTATGGCTACACCTTC. The encoded protein is CASSLLINYGYTF.

This clonotype was detected a few times. The chain couples TRBV6-5 to TRBJ2-2, with D tentatively TRBD2 (5 bases). This CDR3 has 14 amino acids. The germline V gene encodes CDR1 MNHEY and CDR2 SVGAGI. V lost 0 bases and J lost 6, with 8 bases in between. Here the CDR3 reads CASSYSLSAGELFF. DNA of the CDR3: TGTGCCAGCAGTTACTCCCTTAGCGCCGGGGAGCTGTTTTTT.

Concerning this clonotype: A much more abundant neighbour one base away suggests this may be a read error. The V and J genes are TRBV11-2 and TRBJ1-5; D is ambiguous. From germline, CDR1 is SGHAT and CDR2 FQNNGV. Trimming stripped 5 bases from V and 8 bases from J, with 16 bases between. There are 14 residues in the CDR3. CDR3 in amino acids: CASSRERGRKPQHF. DNA of the CDR3: TGTGCCAGCAGCCGTGAACGGGGTCGGAAGCCCCAGCATTTT. The entire variable domain, with the rest obtained from reference TRBV11-2 and TRBJ1-5, is as follows: EAGVAQSPRYKIIEKRQSVAFWCNPISGHATLYWYQQILGQGPKLLIQFQNNGVVDDSQLPKDRFSAERLKGVDSTLKIQPAKLEDSAVYLCASSRERGRKPQHFGDGTRLSIL.

This clonotype was picked up many times. The chain is built from TRBV30 and TRBJ1-1, with 8 bases that match TRBD1. The V and J ends lost 3 bases and 10 bases, in that order; junction bases with no gene match: 4. The germline CDR1 and CDR2 sequences are GTSNPN and SVGIG (reference sequence). The CDR3 is made up of 11 amino acids. CDR3: CAWSGQGPAFF. In DNA, the CDR3 is TGTGCCTGGAGCGGACAGGGTCCAGCTTTCTTT.